The present TCR beta chain was sequenced within a study of shared clonotypes between healthy human individuals. Whole-study findings and limits: Among a few donors, roughly 5% of naive CD4 clonotypes were found in common. Clonotype sharing levels among donors were expected to vary with sequencing depth.

The authors loaded around 220 ng DNA, about 30,000 T cell genomes, into sorted-subset replicate PCRs. Some clones are missing from TCRdb's copy, which holds only in-frame ones; the method was immunoSEQ multiplex PCR. The sample gives millions of clones, 85% to 95% of which show up once; about 1.5% is in the top ten. The CDR3 totals 16 residues. Looked up from germline, CDR1 is KGHSH and CDR2 is LQKENI. V lost 4 bases and J lost 7, with 20 bases in between. This clone was recorded only once. Its antigen is unknown. CD45RO negativity and positive selection for CCR7 defined naive CD8 cells, a population that excluded terminally differentiated effector memory CD45RA+ cells.

This chain uses TRBV18 with TRBJ2-1, with D perhaps matching TRBD1 or TRBD2 (5 bases each). The clonotype originates from a man between 18 and 29 years old in good health. Some clones in this sample may be carry-over from other donors' samples. Material: naive CD8+ T cells from PBMCs. CDR3 in DNA: TGTGCCAGCTCACTTCTGTGGGACGTGGAGGAGAATGAGCAGTTCTTC. It codes for CASSLLWDVEENEQFF.